The clone carrying this TCR beta chain was observed many times. No antigen is known for it. This record belongs to a study of identical twins. MiXCR, applied by TCRdb to the 5' RACE reads, yields one record per CDR3 protein. The sample has under 900,000 distinct CDR3 sequences, about 12% seen once. Study observations and caveats: The study found excess low generation probability among twin-shared out-of-frame alpha sequences.

The germline gives CDR1 MGHRA, CDR2 YSYEKL. The CDR3 totals 16 residues. The ends were cut back, 0 bases at V and 0 bases at J, with 12 bases in the middle. These data were also reused for a study on yellow fever vaccine responses in identical twins.

The rearrangement uses TRBV4-1 and TRBJ2-7; D tentatively fits TRBD1 or TRBD2 (5 bases each). Sequencing was done on a sample of PBMCs. The TCR originated in a woman between 18 and 30 years old in good health. The CDR3 reads CASSQDPKGSSYEQYF. The CDR3, as DNA: TGCGCCAGCAGCCAAGATCCTAAGGGGAGCTCCTACGAGCAGTACTTC.